A single sample gave rise to the 15 T cell receptor beta chains below, sequenced in a study of blood T cells in healthy people across ages. Primed by a sample-barcoded 5' primer and a J-beta primer mix, a second PCR proceeded for about 6 to 12 cycles. One entry per CDR3 protein, called by TCRdb with MiXCR from the 5' RACE reads. In the table there are approximately 2,000,000 distinct CDR3 sequences, roughly two fifths of which are singletons. The specimen was blood. Receptors originate from a human donor in good health.

The rearrangement joins TRBV6-2 or TRBV6-3 to TRBJ2-5; 10 positions match TRBD2. CDR1 is MNHEY, CDR2 SVGEGT, per germline. The CDR3 sequence is 16 residues long. The V segment lost 5 bases and the J segment 2 bases; nucleotides outside the gene matches: 8. CDR3 nucleotide sequence: TGTGCCAGCAGTGGGTTCCGGACTAGCGGACAAGAGACCCAGTACTTC. Translation: CASSGFRTSGQETQYF.

This clonotype was counted only a few times. V usage is TRBV27 and J usage is TRBJ1-4, with no clear D. V lost 0 bases to trimming and J lost 5 bases, with 13 bases between them. Germline CDR1 is MNHEY and CDR2 is SMNVEV (reference sequence). This CDR3 comprises 16 residues. CDR3 bases: TGTGCCAGCAGTTTATCTGAGGCTGATCCCAATGAAAAACTGTTTTTT. It specifies CASSLSEADPNEKLFF.

This clonotype was picked up many times. The genes are TRBV4-3 and TRBJ2-1; D is possibly TRBD2 (5 bases). Trimming pared 0 bases from V and 3 bases from J, leaving 9 bases between. Germline CDR1 LGHNA, CDR2 YSLEER. CDR3 length: 15 residues. CDR3 DNA: TGCGCCAGCAGCCAAGATGGAGGCAGCTACAATGAGCAGTTCTTC. Amino acid sequence: CASSQDGGSYNEQFF.

The CDR3 DNA sequence: TGTGCCAGCAGCCGAACCCCAAGCTCCTACAATGAGCAGTTCTTC. It is translated as CASSRTPSSYNEQFF. This chain joins TRBV7-6 and TRBJ2-1, with D unclear. V dropped 5 bases and J dropped 0 bases, with 11 bases sitting between them. This CDR3 is 15 amino acids long. Germline CDR1 and CDR2: SGHVS and FNYEAQ.

This clonotype was found a few times. The chain recombines TRBV7-2 with TRBJ1-1; no reliable D call. CDR1 SGHTA and CDR2 FQGNSA come from the germline V gene. This CDR3 contains 11 residues. Written as DNA, the CDR3 is TGTGCAGCCGACCAGAACACTGAAGCTTTCTTT. Protein product: CAADQNTEAFF. Full variable domain (remainder filled in from reference TRBV7-2 and TRBJ1-1): GAGVSQSPSNKVTEKGKDVELRCDPISGHTALYWYRQSLGQGLEFLIYFQGNSAPDKSGLPSDRFSAERTGGSVSTLTIQRTQQEDSAVYLCAADQNTEAFFGQGTRLTVV.

Only a few counts were recorded for this clonotype. The chain joins TRBV9 to TRBJ1-2, with D maybe TRBD1 (6 bases). Trimming left V 3 bases short and J 7 bases short, with 16 bases between. Germline V lookup: CDR1 SGDLS, CDR2 YYNGEE. This CDR3 region has 14 residues. The CDR3 loop is CASSGEGGAGGYTF. The CDR3 nucleotides are TGTGCCAGCAGCGGAGAGGGGGGGGCCGGTGGCTACACCTTC.

The V gene is TRBV18, the J gene TRBJ1-1; 9 bases fit TRBD1. This CDR3 has 15 residues. CDR1 and CDR2 (germline): KGHSH, LQKENI. V lost 3 bases to trimming and J lost 2 bases; unmatched junction nucleotides: 4. The CDR3: CASSPWTGDNTEAFF. CDR3 DNA sequence: TGTGCCAGCTCACCCTGGACAGGGGATAACACTGAAGCTTTCTTT.

This clonotype was seen more than once but under ten times. V and J are TRBV20-1 and TRBJ2-5; no reliable D call. CDR1 and CDR2 from the germline V gene are DFQATT and SNEGSKA (reference sequence). V dropped 6 bases and J dropped 5 bases, with 22 bases sitting between them. The CDR3 sequence is 15 residues long. The CDR3 here is CSAQIGGPRTETQYF. In DNA form, the CDR3 reads TGCAGTGCCCAGATAGGCGGACCAAGAACGGAGACCCAGTACTTC.

This clonotype came up a few times. The chain employs TRBV6-2 or TRBV6-3 and TRBJ2-7; D is perhaps TRBD2 (5 bases). The CDR3 covers 13 residues. Germline values: CDR1 MNHEY, CDR2 SVGEGT. Trimming removed 2 bases at V and 7 bases at J, with 12 bases between. CDR3 sequence: CASSYRGIGEQYF. The CDR3 DNA is TGTGCCAGCAGTTACCGAGGGATAGGAGAGCAGTACTTC.

V gene TRBV5-1 combines with J gene TRBJ2-3, with D possibly TRBD1 on 5 matching bases. Germline values: CDR1 SGHRS, CDR2 YFSETQ. Between the trimmed V and J ends, which lost 0 bases and 0 bases, there was a span of 11 bases. CDR3 length equals 16 residues. Written as DNA, the CDR3 is TGCGCCAGCAGCTTGGATTCAGGGCCCAGCACAGATACGCAGTATTTT. As protein: CASSLDSGPSTDTQYF.

This sequence joins TRBV29-1 and TRBJ2-3, with TRBD2 matching over 9 bases. V was pared by 2 bases and J by 5 bases, with 5 bases of the junction left unmatched. Germline assignment: CDR1 SQVTM and CDR2 ANQGSEA. There are 14 residues in the CDR3. The CDR3 nucleotides read TGCAGCGTTGAACCAGCGGGAGGACAAGATACGCAGTATTTT. Its translation: CSVEPAGGQDTQYF.

The chain recombines TRBV5-1 with TRBJ1-1; no clear D. There are 16 residues in the CDR3. CDR1 is SGHRS and CDR2 is YFSETQ in the germline V gene. Trimming shortened V by 4 bases and J by 0 bases, and 16 bases separated the two germline ends. As DNA, the CDR3 is TGCGCCAGCAGCCCCACCAGCGGGCAATTGAACACTGAAGCTTTCTTT. This sequence encodes CASSPTSGQLNTEAFF.

In its sample, this clonotype was seen a few times. This chain connects TRBV7-2 to TRBJ2-3; D unresolved. V was clipped by 1 base and J by 2 bases, with 13 bases between them. Germline-derived CDR1 and CDR2 are SGHTA and FQGNSA. This CDR3 has 16 residues. Here the CDR3 DNA reads TGTGCCAGCAGCTTAGTTTTGTGGCAAGCCACAGATACGCAGTATTTT. Translation: CASSLVLWQATDTQYF.

This clonotype was counted only a few times. The chain couples TRBV4-2 to TRBJ2-2; D call uncertain. Germline V gives CDR1 LGHNA, CDR2 YNFKEQ. This CDR3 contains 14 residues. The V end was cut by 1 base, the J end by 6 bases, with 9 bases between. In nucleotides, the CDR3 is TGTGCCAGCAGCCAAGCTTATATTCCCGGGGAGCTGTTTTTT. Its protein is CASSQAYIPGELFF.

The V call is TRBV20-1, the J call TRBJ2-5; D unclear. CDR3 length: 15 residues. V was clipped by 7 bases and J by 0 bases, with 18 bases between them. The germline V gene has CDR1 DFQATT and CDR2 SNEGSKA (reference sequence). This chain's CDR3 is CSVGSAAPYQETQYF. CDR3 nucleotides: TGCAGTGTTGGTTCGGCAGCTCCGTACCAAGAGACCCAGTACTTC.